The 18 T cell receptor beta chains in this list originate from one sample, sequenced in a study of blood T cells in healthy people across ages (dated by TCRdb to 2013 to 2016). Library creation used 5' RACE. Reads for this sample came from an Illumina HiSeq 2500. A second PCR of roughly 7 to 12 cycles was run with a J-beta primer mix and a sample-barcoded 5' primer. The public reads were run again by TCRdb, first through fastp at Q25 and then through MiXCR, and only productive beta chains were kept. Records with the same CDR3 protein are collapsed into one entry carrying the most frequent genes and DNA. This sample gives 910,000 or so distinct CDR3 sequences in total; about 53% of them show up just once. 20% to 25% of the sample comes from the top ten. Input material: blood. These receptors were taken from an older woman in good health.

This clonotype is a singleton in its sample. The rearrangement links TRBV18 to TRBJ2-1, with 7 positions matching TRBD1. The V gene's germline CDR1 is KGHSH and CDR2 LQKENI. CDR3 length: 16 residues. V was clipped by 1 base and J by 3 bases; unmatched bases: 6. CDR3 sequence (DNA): TGTGCCAGCTCACCACGACAGGGTTATATCTACAATGAGCAGTTCTTC. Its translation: CASSPRQGYIYNEQFF.

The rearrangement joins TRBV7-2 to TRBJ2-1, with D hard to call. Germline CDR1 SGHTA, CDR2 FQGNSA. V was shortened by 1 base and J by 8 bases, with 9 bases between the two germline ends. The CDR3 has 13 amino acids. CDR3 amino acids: CTSSLGPDDEQFF. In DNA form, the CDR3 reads TGTACCAGCAGCTTAGGACCCGATGATGAGCAGTTCTTC.

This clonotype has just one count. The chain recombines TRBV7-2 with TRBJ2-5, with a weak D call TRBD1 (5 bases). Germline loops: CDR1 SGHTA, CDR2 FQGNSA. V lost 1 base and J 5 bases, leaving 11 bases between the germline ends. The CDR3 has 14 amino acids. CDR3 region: CASSLDQGSETQYF. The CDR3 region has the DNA TGTGCCAGCAGCTTAGACCAGGGTTCGGAGACCCAGTACTTC.

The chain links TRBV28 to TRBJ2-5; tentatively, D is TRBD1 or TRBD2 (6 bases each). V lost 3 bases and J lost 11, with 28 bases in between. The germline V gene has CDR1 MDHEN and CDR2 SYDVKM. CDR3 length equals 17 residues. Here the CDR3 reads CASSFPWGSVARGEQYF. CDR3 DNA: TGTGCCAGCAGTTTCCCCTGGGGGAGTGTGGCTAGGGGGGAGCAGTACTTC.

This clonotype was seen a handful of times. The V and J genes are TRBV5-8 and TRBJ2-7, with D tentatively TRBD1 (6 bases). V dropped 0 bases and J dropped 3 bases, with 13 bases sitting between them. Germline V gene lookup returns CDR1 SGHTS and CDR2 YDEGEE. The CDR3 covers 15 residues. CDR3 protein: CASSLEGTKNYEQYF. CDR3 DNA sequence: TGTGCCAGCAGCTTGGAGGGGACAAAGAACTACGAGCAGTACTTC.

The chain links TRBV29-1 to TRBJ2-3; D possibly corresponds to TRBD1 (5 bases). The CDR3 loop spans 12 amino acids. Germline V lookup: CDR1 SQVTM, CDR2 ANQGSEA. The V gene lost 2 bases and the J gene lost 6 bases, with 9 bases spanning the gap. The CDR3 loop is CSVEPGIDTQYF. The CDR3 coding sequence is TGCAGCGTTGAACCAGGGATTGATACGCAGTATTTT.

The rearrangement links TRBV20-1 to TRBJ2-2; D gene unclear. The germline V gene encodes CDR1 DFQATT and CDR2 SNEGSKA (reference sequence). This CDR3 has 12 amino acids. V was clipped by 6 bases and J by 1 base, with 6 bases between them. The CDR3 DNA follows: TGCAGTGCCTCACAGAACACCGGGGAGCTGTTTTTT. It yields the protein CSASQNTGELFF.

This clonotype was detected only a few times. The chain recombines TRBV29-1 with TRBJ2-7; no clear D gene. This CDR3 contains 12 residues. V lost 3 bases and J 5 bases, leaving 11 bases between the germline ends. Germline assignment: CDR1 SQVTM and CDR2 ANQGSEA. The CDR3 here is CSVDWGTNEQYF. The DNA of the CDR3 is TGCAGCGTTGACTGGGGTACCAACGAGCAGTACTTC.

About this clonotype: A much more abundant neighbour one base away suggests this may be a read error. CDR3 amino acids: CGARVVGASSYNEQFF. CDR3 sequence (DNA): TGCGGTGCTAGAGTGGTTGGAGCAAGCTCCTACAATGAGCAGTTCTTC. The chain uses TRBV20-1 and TRBJ2-1; D is ambiguous. Germline CDR1 reads DFQATT; CDR2 reads SNEGSKA (reference sequence). The length of the CDR3 is 16 residues.

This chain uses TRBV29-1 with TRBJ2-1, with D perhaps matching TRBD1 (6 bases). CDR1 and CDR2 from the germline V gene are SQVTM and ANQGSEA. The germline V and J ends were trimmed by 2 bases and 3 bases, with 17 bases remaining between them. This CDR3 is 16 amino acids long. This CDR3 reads CSVEFLSSGVYNEQFF. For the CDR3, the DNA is TGCAGCGTTGAATTTCTCTCCTCAGGGGTCTACAATGAGCAGTTCTTC.

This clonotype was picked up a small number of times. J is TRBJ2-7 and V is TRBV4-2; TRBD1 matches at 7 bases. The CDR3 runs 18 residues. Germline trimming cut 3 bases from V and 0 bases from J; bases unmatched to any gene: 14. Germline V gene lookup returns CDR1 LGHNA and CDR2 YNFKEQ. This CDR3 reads CASSHLYTTGTDSYEQYF. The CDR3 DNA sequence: TGTGCCAGCAGCCATCTTTATACAACCGGGACAGACTCCTACGAGCAGTACTTC.

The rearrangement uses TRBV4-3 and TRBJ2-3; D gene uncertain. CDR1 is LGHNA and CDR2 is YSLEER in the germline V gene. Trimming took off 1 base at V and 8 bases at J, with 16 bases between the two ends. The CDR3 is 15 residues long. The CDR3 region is CASSQVSGPFGTQYF. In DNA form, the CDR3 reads TGCGCCAGCAGCCAAGTCTCGGGCCCGTTCGGTACGCAGTATTTT.

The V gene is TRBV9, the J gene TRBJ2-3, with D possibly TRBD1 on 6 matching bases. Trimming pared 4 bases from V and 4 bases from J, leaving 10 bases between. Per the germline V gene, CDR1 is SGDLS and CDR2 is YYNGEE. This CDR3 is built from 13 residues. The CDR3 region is CASSPWGPDTQYF. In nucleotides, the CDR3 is TGTGCCAGCAGCCCCTGGGGGCCAGATACGCAGTATTTT. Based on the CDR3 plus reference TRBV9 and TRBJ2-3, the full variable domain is DSGVTQTPKHLITATGQRVTLRCSPRSGDLSVYWYQQSLDQGLQFLIQYYNGEERAKGNILERFSAQQFPDLHSELNLSSLELGDSALYFCASSPWGPDTQYFGPGTRLTVL.

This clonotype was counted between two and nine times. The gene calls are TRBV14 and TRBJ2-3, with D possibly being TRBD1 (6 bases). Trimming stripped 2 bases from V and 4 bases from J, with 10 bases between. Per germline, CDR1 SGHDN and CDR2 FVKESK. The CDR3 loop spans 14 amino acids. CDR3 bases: TGTGCCAGCAGCCAAAGGGGGTTTCCAGATACGCAGTATTTT. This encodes CASSQRGFPDTQYF.

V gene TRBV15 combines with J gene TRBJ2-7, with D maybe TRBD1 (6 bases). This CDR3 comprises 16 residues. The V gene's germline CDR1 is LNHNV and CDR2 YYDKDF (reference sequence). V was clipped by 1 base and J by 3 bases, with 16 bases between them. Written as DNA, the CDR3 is TGTGCCACCAGCAGAGCTCTCCGCGGCAGGGGCTACGAGCAGTACTTC. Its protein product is CATSRALRGRGYEQYF.

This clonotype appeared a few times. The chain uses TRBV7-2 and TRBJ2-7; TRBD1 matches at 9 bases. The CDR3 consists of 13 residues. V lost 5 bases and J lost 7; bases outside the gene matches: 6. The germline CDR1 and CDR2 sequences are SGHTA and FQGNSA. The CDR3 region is CASSAGTGREQYF. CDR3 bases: TGTGCCAGCAGCGCCGGGACAGGGCGTGAGCAGTACTTC.

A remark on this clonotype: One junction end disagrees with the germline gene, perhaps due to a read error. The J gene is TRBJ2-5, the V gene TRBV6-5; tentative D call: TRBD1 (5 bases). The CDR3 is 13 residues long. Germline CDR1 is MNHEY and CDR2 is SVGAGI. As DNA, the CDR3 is TGTGTCAGCAGTTGGACAAACCAAGAGACCCAGTACTTC. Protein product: CVSSWTNQETQYF.

CDR3: CASSPLKGWGAPYTEAFF. The CDR3 DNA is TGTGCCAGCAGCCCACTGAAGGGGTGGGGGGCCCCTTACACTGAAGCTTTCTTT. The chain couples TRBV7-8 to TRBJ1-1; D may be TRBD1 (6 bases). The germline V gene has CDR1 SGHVS and CDR2 FQNEAQ. This CDR3 region has 18 residues. Trimming cost V 5 bases and J 3 bases, with 25 bases left between them.